One sample yielded the 22 T cell receptor beta chains listed below, sequenced in a study of type 1 regulatory T cells. TCRdb analysed the reads with MiXCR anew, one entry per CDR3 protein. The sample contains 75,000 to 100,000 distinct CDR3 sequences, around a third of which appear only once. Sequencing was done on a sample of CD4+ T cells, either the whole sample or a sorted fraction (not recorded which). These receptors were collected from a human donor in good health.

The chain is built from TRBV18 and TRBJ2-7, with D possibly being TRBD2 (5 bases). V gave up 2 bases and J gave up 7 bases, with 18 bases separating them. Germline loops: CDR1 KGHSH, CDR2 LQKENI. The CDR3 runs 15 residues. CDR3 protein: CASSPEALSTGEQYF. CDR3 DNA sequence: TGTGCCAGCTCACCAGAGGCGTTATCGACGGGGGAGCAGTACTTC.

This clonotype was counted ten times or more. This chain uses TRBV20-1 with TRBJ1-1; D is uncertain. CDR1 is DFQATT, CDR2 SNEGSKA, per germline (reference sequence). The V gene lost 6 bases and the J gene lost 1 base, with 15 bases spanning the gap. This CDR3 spans 14 amino acids. DNA of the CDR3: TGCAGTGCCGAAAAACCTCCAGGGAACACTGAAGCTTTCTTT. This translates into CSAEKPPGNTEAFF.

This clonotype occurred a few times. The rearrangement joins TRBV5-6 to TRBJ2-1, with D hard to call. Trimming stripped 6 bases from V and 2 bases from J, with 15 bases between. The CDR3 runs 15 residues. Germline assignment: CDR1 SGHDT and CDR2 YYEEEE. For the CDR3, the DNA is TGTGCCAGCATTACTAAACGGCTAACCTACAATGAGCAGTTCTTC. Residues: CASITKRLTYNEQFF.

The chain joins TRBV5-6 to TRBJ2-7; no reliable D call. Per germline, CDR1 SGHDT and CDR2 YYEEEE. The CDR3 has 14 residues. V was shortened by 2 bases and J by 2 bases, with 11 bases between the two germline ends. CDR3 sequence reads: CASSLGPPTYEQYF. The CDR3 nucleotides are TGTGCCAGCAGCTTAGGTCCCCCTACCTACGAGCAGTACTTC.

The chain links TRBV15 to TRBJ2-1; D may be TRBD2 (6 bases). V was shortened by 0 bases and J by 7 bases, with 16 bases between the two germline ends. CDR1 and CDR2 (germline): LNHNV, YYDKDF (reference sequence). This CDR3 spans 16 amino acids. CDR3 DNA sequence: TGTGCCACCAGCAGAGATAGGCTAGCGACTGTGAATGAGCAGTTCTTC. Residues: CATSRDRLATVNEQFF.

In this sample, this clonotype turned up a few times. The J gene is TRBJ1-2, the V gene TRBV5-5; 7 nucleotides line up with TRBD1. The CDR3 length is 17 residues. The V and J ends lost 4 bases and 4 bases, in that order; junction bases with no gene match: 16. Germline assignment: CDR1 SGHKS and CDR2 YYEKEE (reference sequence). The CDR3 coding sequence is TGTGCCAGCAGCCCAGGACAGGACCCCACAAAATTCTATGGCTACACCTTC. As protein: CASSPGQDPTKFYGYTF.

The chain links TRBV3-1 to TRBJ2-5, with 10 bases identical to TRBD2. From germline, CDR1 is LGHDT and CDR2 YNNKEL (reference sequence). This CDR3 has 16 amino acids. With 2 bases clipped from V and 3 bases from J, the junction kept 6 bases outside the gene matches. The CDR3 protein is CASSQWTSGGEETQYF. The DNA of the CDR3 is TGTGCCAGCAGCCAATGGACTAGCGGCGGAGAAGAGACCCAGTACTTC.

This chain joins TRBV7-2 and TRBJ2-7; unclear D gene. Per germline, CDR1 SGHTA and CDR2 FQGNSA. Trimming left V 5 bases short and J 4 bases short, with 6 bases between. This CDR3 is built from 11 residues. CDR3 coding DNA: TGTGCCAGCAGCCGATTATACGAGCAGTACTTC. It translates to CASSRLYEQYF. Filled out from reference TRBV7-2 and TRBJ2-7, the complete variable domain reads GAGVSQSPSNKVTEKGKDVELRCDPISGHTALYWYRQSLGQGLEFLIYFQGNSAPDKSGLPSDRFSAERTGGSVSTLTIQRTQQEDSAVYLCASSRLYEQYFGPGTRLTVT.

The sample holds a few counts of this clonotype. The V call is TRBV6-2 or TRBV6-3, the J call TRBJ2-1; 10 positions agree with TRBD2. The V segment lost 6 bases and the J segment 7 bases; nucleotides outside the gene matches: 12. CDR3 length: 16 residues. CDR1 MNHEY and CDR2 SVGEGT come from the germline V gene. CDR3 in DNA: TGTGCCAGCAGACACAACCTAGCGGGAGTCGGGAATGAGCAGTTCTTC. As protein: CASRHNLAGVGNEQFF.

This clonotype has only a few counts. The chain couples TRBV3-1 to TRBJ2-4; the match to TRBD2 covers 7 bases. Germline trimming cut 4 bases from V and 6 bases from J; bases unmatched to any gene: 6. CDR3 size: 14 residues. Germline lookup yields CDR1 LGHDT and CDR2 YNNKEL (reference sequence). The CDR3 reads CASSPGTGGNIQYF. As DNA, the CDR3 is TGTGCCAGCAGCCCGGGGACGGGGGGAAACATTCAGTACTTC.

The chain recombines TRBV7-2 with TRBJ2-2, with 8 bases matching TRBD2. CDR1 is SGHTA and CDR2 is FQGNSA in the germline V gene. With 2 bases clipped from V and 4 bases from J, the junction kept 12 bases outside the gene matches. This CDR3 region has 18 residues. CDR3 sequence: CASSLFIMASGSTGELFF. The CDR3 coding sequence is TGTGCCAGCAGCTTATTTATAATGGCTAGCGGGTCCACCGGGGAGCTGTTTTTT.

CDR3 amino acids: CSVGQGMYEQYF. In DNA form, the CDR3 reads TGCAGCGTTGGGCAGGGGATGTACGAGCAGTACTTC. This chain connects TRBV29-1 to TRBJ2-7, with D possibly matching TRBD1 (6 bases). V lost 4 bases to trimming and J lost 4 bases, with 11 bases between them. Germline V gives CDR1 SQVTM, CDR2 ANQGSEA. CDR3 length: 12 residues.

The chain joins TRBV7-2 to TRBJ2-7, with TRBD1 as a possible D gene (5 bases). Trimming removed 2 bases from V and 2 bases from J, with 10 bases in between. Germline V gene lookup returns CDR1 SGHTA and CDR2 FQGNSA. CDR3 length: 14 amino acids. The CDR3 loop is CASSLNRRAYEQYF. The CDR3 bases are TGTGCCAGCAGCTTAAACAGGCGTGCCTACGAGCAGTACTTC. Together with reference TRBV7-2 and TRBJ2-7, the CDR3 gives the full variable domain: GAGVSQSPSNKVTEKGKDVELRCDPISGHTALYWYRQSLGQGLEFLIYFQGNSAPDKSGLPSDRFSAERTGGSVSTLTIQRTQQEDSAVYLCASSLNRRAYEQYFGPGTRLTVT.

There are a few counts of this clonotype. The rearrangement uses TRBV12-3 or TRBV12-4 and TRBJ2-2; D not certain. The germline V and J ends were trimmed by 8 bases and 5 bases, with 9 bases remaining between them. The CDR3 runs to 12 residues. CDR3 residues: CASGRGTGELFF. DNA of the CDR3: TGTGCCAGCGGCCGTGGTACCGGGGAGCTGTTTTTT.

CDR3 sequence (DNA): TGTGCCAGCAGTATTGCAGGGAATTCACCCCTCCACTTT. This sequence encodes CASSIAGNSPLHF. The chain uses TRBV27 and TRBJ1-6, with D tentatively TRBD1 (5 bases). CDR3 length equals 13 residues. The germline CDR1 and CDR2 sequences are MNHEY and SMNVEV (reference sequence). V was clipped by 5 bases and J by 7 bases, with 9 bases between them.

This rearrangement joins TRBV20-1 to TRBJ2-1; D not certain. CDR1 DFQATT and CDR2 SNEGSKA come from the germline V gene (reference sequence). CDR3 length equals 13 residues. The V gene lost 1 base and the J gene lost 3 bases, with 7 bases spanning the gap. The CDR3, as DNA: TGCAGTGCTAGAGTGCCAAACTACAATGAGCAGTTCTTC. Its protein is CSARVPNYNEQFF.

CDR3 in DNA: TGCAGTGCTCCCGTTCGGGCAGGGTATAACTACGAGCAGTACTTC. Amino acids: CSAPVRAGYNYEQYF. This chain connects TRBV20-1 to TRBJ2-7; tentative D call: TRBD1 (5 bases). In germline, CDR1 is DFQATT, CDR2 SNEGSKA (reference sequence). The ends were cut back, 5 bases at V and 3 bases at J, with 20 bases in the middle. The CDR3 sequence is 15 residues long.

This clonotype was seen only a few times. The CDR3 DNA reads as TGTGCCAGCAGCTCCCCCGGACTAGCGGGAGGGCCTCCTTCGCAAGAGACCCAGTACTTC. Its translation: CASSSPGLAGGPPSQETQYF. The J gene is TRBJ2-5, the V gene TRBV7-2; 15 nucleotides match TRBD2. After removal of 4 bases from V and 2 bases from J, the junction contained 14 bases not matched to a gene. The CDR3 covers 20 residues. Germline CDR1 is SGHTA and CDR2 is FQGNSA.

This clonotype was seen a handful of times. This sequence joins TRBV3-1 and TRBJ2-1; 10 bases map to TRBD1. This CDR3 is built from 19 residues. V was pared by 0 bases and J by 4 bases, with 12 bases of the junction left unmatched. The germline gives CDR1 LGHDT, CDR2 YNNKEL (reference sequence). The CDR3 region has the DNA TGTGCCAGCAGCCAAGATTGGGGGACCGGGACAGGGGATTACAATGAGCAGTTCTTC. Translated: CASSQDWGTGTGDYNEQFF.

The sample holds a few counts of this clonotype. J is TRBJ2-2 and V is TRBV19; D unclear. CDR1 is LNHDA, CDR2 SQIVND, per germline (reference sequence). Deletions cut 1 base from V and 4 bases from J, with 10 bases between. CDR3 size: 15 residues. The CDR3 nucleotides read TGTGCCAGTAGTATAGGGGCCCAGACCACCGGGGAGCTGTTTTTT. This codes for CASSIGAQTTGELFF.

This chain joins TRBV4-3 and TRBJ2-1; 7 bases are a match to TRBD1. In germline, CDR1 is LGHNA, CDR2 YSLEER. CDR3 length equals 17 residues. The junction had 14 bases not matched to a gene; V was cut back by 1 base and J by 8 bases. CDR3: CASSQVLFPGGLDEQFF. CDR3 in DNA: TGCGCCAGCAGCCAAGTGTTATTTCCAGGGGGTTTGGATGAGCAGTTCTTC.

The chain combines TRBV29-1 with TRBJ2-7; weak D call: TRBD1 (5 bases). V lost 4 bases and J lost 2, with 9 bases in between. The CDR3 runs 12 residues. CDR1 is SQVTM and CDR2 is ANQGSEA in the germline V gene. The CDR3, as DNA: TGCAGCGTTGTTTTGACAGCCTACGAGCAGTACTTC. Amino acid sequence: CSVVLTAYEQYF.